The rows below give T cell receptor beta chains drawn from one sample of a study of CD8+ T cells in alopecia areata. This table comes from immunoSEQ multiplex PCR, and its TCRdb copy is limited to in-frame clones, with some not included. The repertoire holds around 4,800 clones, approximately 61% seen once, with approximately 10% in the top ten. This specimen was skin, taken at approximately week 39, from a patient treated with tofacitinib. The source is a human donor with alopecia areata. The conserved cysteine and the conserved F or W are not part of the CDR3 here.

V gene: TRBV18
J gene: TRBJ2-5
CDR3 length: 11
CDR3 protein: ASLRGYQETQY

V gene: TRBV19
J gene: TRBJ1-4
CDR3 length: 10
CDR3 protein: ASRRDSEKLF

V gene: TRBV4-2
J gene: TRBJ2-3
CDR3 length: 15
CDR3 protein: ASSRDGDRGRPNTQY

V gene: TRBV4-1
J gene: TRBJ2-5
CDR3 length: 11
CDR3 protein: ASSPFQRETQY

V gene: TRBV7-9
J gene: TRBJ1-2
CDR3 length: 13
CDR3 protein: ASSLGQTSNYGYT

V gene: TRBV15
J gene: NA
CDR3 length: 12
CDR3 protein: ATSRGSGGSEQY

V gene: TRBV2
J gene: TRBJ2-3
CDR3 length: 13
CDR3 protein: ASSQEVAATDTQY

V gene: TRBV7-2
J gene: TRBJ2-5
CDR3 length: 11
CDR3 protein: ASSWDREETQY

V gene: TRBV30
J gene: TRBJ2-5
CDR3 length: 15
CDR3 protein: AWSVNRLAIGRETQY

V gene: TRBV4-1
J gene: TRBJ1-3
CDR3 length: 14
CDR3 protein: ASSRRTGGSGNTIY

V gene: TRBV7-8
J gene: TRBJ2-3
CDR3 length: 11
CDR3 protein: ASSFQPSDTQY

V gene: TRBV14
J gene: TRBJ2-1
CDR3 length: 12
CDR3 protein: ASSWPGRVNEQF

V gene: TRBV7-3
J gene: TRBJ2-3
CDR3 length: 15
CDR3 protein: ASSLDSDRRGFVTQY

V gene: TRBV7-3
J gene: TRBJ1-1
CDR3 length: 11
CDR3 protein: ASSLRGDTEAF